The 20 T cell receptor beta chains below were found in one sample sequenced in a study of Ad26.COV2.S vaccination and SARS-CoV-2 variants. TCRdb's table, derived via immunoSEQ multiplex PCR, lists solely in-frame clones and lacks some. The repertoire holds roughly 510,000 clones, with roughly nine tenths as singletons. Documented treatment: roughly 19 received Ad26.COV2.S at low or high dose, single or two shots; 5 received placebo; per-sample allocation not given. Day 63 following the first vaccine or placebo injection was when the samples were taken. The sequencing used peripheral blood, collected in a trial of Ad26.COV2.S vaccine versus placebo. The receptor set was obtained from a person aged 18-65 years who received the Ad26.COV2.S COVID-19 vaccine or a placebo.

This clone was seen a single time. This chain connects TRBV21-1 to TRBJ2-5; the table assigns TRBD2, which was not confirmed against the DNA. TRBV21-1 is flagged as a pseudogene. This CDR3 is built from 15 residues. The CDR3, as DNA: TGTGCCAGCAGCAAAGGCGGCGGGCTCCAAGAGACCCAGTACTTC. As protein: CASSKGGGLQETQYF.

The J gene is TRBJ1-2, the V gene TRBV6-5, with D uncertain. The germline gives CDR1 MNHEY, CDR2 SVGAGI. The CDR3 sequence is 14 residues long. V lost 3 bases and J 8 bases, leaving 16 bases between the germline ends. In DNA, the CDR3 is TGTGCCAGCAGTTATGGTCGAGGGTTGAGCGGCTACACCTTC. It yields the protein CASSYGRGLSGYTF.

This chain connects TRBV7-9 to TRBJ1-6, with 9 bases lining up with TRBD1. The CDR3 spans 16 residues. In germline, CDR1 is SEHNR, CDR2 FQNEAQ (reference sequence). Unmatched junction bases numbered 4, after V lost 5 bases and J lost 2 bases. CDR3 sequence: CASSPGQGPYNSPLHF. The CDR3 nucleotides are TGTGCCAGCAGCCCGGGACAGGGTCCCTATAATTCACCCCTCCACTTT.

This clone was picked up one time. The chain joins TRBV28 to TRBJ1-4, with D possibly matching TRBD1 (6 bases). Germline CDR1 MDHEN, CDR2 SYDVKM. This CDR3 contains 13 residues. V lost 5 bases, J lost 7 bases, and 11 bases lay in between. This CDR3 reads CASSQGGGEKLFF. The CDR3 nucleotides are TGTGCCAGCAGTCAAGGGGGGGGTGAAAAACTGTTTTTT. Full variable domain (outside the CDR3, taken from reference TRBV28 and TRBJ1-4): DVKVTQSSRYLVKRTGEKVFLECVQDMDHENMFWYRQDPGLGLRLIYFSYDVKMKEKGDIPEGYSVSREKKERFSLILESASTNQTSMYLCASSQGGGEKLFFGSGTQLSVL.

The chain has TRBV28 and TRBJ2-2, with D maybe TRBD2 (5 bases). The ends were cut back, 7 bases at V and 1 base at J, with 7 bases in the middle. The CDR3 totals 13 residues. CDR1 and CDR2 (germline): MDHEN, SYDVKM. The CDR3 spells CASKEVNTGELFF. The CDR3 DNA is TGTGCCAGCAAGGAGGTGAACACCGGGGAGCTGTTTTTT.

This chain links TRBV3-1 (or the pseudogene TRBV3-2) with TRBJ2-7, with no clear D. Trimming took off 4 bases at V and 2 bases at J, with 3 bases between the two ends. The CDR3 loop spans 11 amino acids. Germline CDR1 LGHDT, CDR2 YNNKEL (reference sequence). The CDR3: CASSRAYEQYF. CDR3 nucleotides: TGTGCCAGCAGCCGAGCCTACGAGCAGTACTTC.

V usage is TRBV28 and J usage is TRBJ1-2, with D unclear. Trimming removed 3 bases at V and 5 bases at J, with 13 bases between. The CDR3 extends over 14 amino acids. Germline CDR1 MDHEN, CDR2 SYDVKM. The CDR3 loop is CASSFEGRQYGYTF. The CDR3 coding sequence is TGTGCCAGCAGTTTTGAAGGACGGCAATATGGCTACACCTTC.

The chain combines TRBV12-3 or TRBV12-4 with TRBJ2-7, with 9 bases matching TRBD1. V lost 6 bases to trimming and J lost 5 bases; unmatched junction nucleotides: 5. This CDR3 has 13 amino acids. CDR3 amino acids: CASSYDRGDEQYF. The CDR3 DNA is TGTGCCAGCAGCTATGACAGGGGGGACGAGCAGTACTTC.

The chain links TRBV28 to TRBJ2-7; TRBD2 might be the D (6 bases). CDR1 and CDR2 from the germline V gene are MDHEN and SYDVKM. V gave up 10 bases and J gave up 2 bases, with 21 bases separating them. The CDR3 totals 15 residues. The CDR3 sequence: CATRGLPGAAYEQYF. The CDR3 region has the DNA TGTGCCACAAGGGGACTTCCCGGGGCGGCCTACGAGCAGTACTTC.

The V gene is TRBV27, the J gene TRBJ2-5; possibly TRBD2 for D (6 bases). This CDR3 spans 13 amino acids. The germline V and J ends were trimmed by 10 bases and 5 bases, with 17 bases remaining between them. The germline V gene has CDR1 MNHEY and CDR2 SMNVEV (reference sequence). For the CDR3, the DNA is TGTGCCACCCGGAGGGCCACCAGGGAGACCCAGTACTTC. Translated: CATRRATRETQYF.

About this clone: The identical CDR3 is also encoded by other nucleotide sequences in the sample. The chain employs TRBV20-1 and TRBJ2-7; the D call may be TRBD1 or TRBD2 (5 bases each). Germline V CDR1 and CDR2: DFQATT, SNEGSKA (reference sequence). CDR3 length: 11 amino acids. The ends were cut back, 1 base at V and 6 bases at J, with 7 bases in the middle. In nucleotides, the CDR3 is TGCAGTGCTAGAGTTGGGGGCGAGCAGTACTTC. Its translation is CSARVGGEQYF.

This clone has only a few counts. The chain combines TRBV5-1 with TRBJ1-1; D is perhaps TRBD1 (5 bases). V lost 0 bases to trimming and J lost 4 bases, with 10 bases between them. This CDR3 is 14 amino acids long. The germline V gene encodes CDR1 SGHRS and CDR2 YFSETQ. This CDR3 is CASSLVGEGTEAFF. CDR3 DNA: TGCGCCAGCAGCTTGGTGGGGGAGGGCACTGAAGCTTTCTTT.

J is TRBJ1-1 and V is TRBV9, with TRBD1 matching 7 bases. Germline V lookup: CDR1 SGDLS, CDR2 YYNGEE. CDR3 length equals 17 residues. The J segment lost 3 bases and the V segment lost 3 bases, leaving 14 bases of the junction unmatched. The CDR3 sequence is CASSAPHRGLRDTEAFF. CDR3 nucleotides: TGTGCCAGCAGCGCGCCCCACAGGGGCCTGAGGGACACTGAAGCTTTCTTT.

Details on this clone: Other DNA sequences in this sample translate to the same CDR3. V usage is TRBV19 and J usage is TRBJ2-1; weak D call: TRBD1 (6 bases). The CDR3 extends over 14 amino acids. The germline V gene encodes CDR1 LNHDA and CDR2 SQIVND (reference sequence). V gave up 4 bases and J gave up 5 bases, with 12 bases separating them. CDR3 sequence reads: CASSTGTLNNEQFF. CDR3 nucleotides: TGTGCCAGTAGTACCGGGACATTAAACAATGAGCAGTTCTTC.

This clone was detected once. CDR3 bases: TGTGCCAGCAGTGTCCGGGGAGATACGCAGTATTTT. Protein product: CASSVRGDTQYF. The chain is built from TRBV12-3 or TRBV12-4 and TRBJ2-3; weak D call: TRBD2 (5 bases). The ends were cut back, 5 bases at V and 5 bases at J, with 8 bases in the middle. There are 12 residues in the CDR3.

This CDR3 reads CASSQEATVGYTF. CDR3 coding DNA: TGTGCCAGCAGCCAAGAAGCGACAGTCGGCTACACCTTC. The chain employs TRBV11-3 and TRBJ1-2; weak D call: TRBD1 (5 bases). CDR1 and CDR2 (germline): SGHNT, YENEEA. Trimming shortened V by 5 bases and J by 8 bases, and 15 bases separated the two germline ends. The CDR3 sequence is 13 residues long. Full variable domain (rest looked up from reference TRBV11-3 and TRBJ1-2): EAGVVQSPRYKIIEKKQPVAFWCNPISGHNTLYWYLQNLGQGPELLIRYENEEAVDDSQLPKDRFSAERLKGVDSTLKIQPAELGDSAVYLCASSQEATVGYTFGSGTRLTVV.

This CDR3 is CASSLAGSGSYEQYF. Written as DNA, the CDR3 is TGTGCCAGCAGCTTGGCGGGATCGGGATCCTACGAGCAGTACTTC. The rearrangement links TRBV7-6 to TRBJ2-7; tentative D call: TRBD2 (6 bases). V was cut by 3 bases and J by 1 base, with 13 bases left in between. The germline CDR1 and CDR2 sequences are SGHVS and FNYEAQ. The CDR3 is 15 residues long.

This chain joins TRBV19 and TRBJ1-4, with D unresolved. The V and J ends lost 5 bases and 1 base respectively, with 8 bases between them. CDR3 size: 14 residues. Germline V gives CDR1 LNHDA, CDR2 SQIVND (reference sequence). The CDR3 coding sequence is TGTGCCAGTAGTTGGAGACAAACTAATGAAAAACTGTTTTTT. Protein product: CASSWRQTNEKLFF.

The genes are TRBV18 and TRBJ2-3, with 7 positions matching TRBD2. The CDR3 length is 14 residues. V was pared by 8 bases and J by 2 bases, with 7 bases of the junction left unmatched. Per germline, CDR1 KGHSH and CDR2 LQKENI. DNA of the CDR3: TGTGCCAGCACGGAGCGGGACTTCACAGATACGCAGTATTTT. This translates into CASTERDFTDTQYF.

V gene TRBV5-1 combines with J gene TRBJ2-7; either TRBD1 or TRBD2 may fit D (6 bases each). Trimming removed 4 bases at V and 2 bases at J, with 16 bases between. The V gene's germline CDR1 is SGHRS and CDR2 YFSETQ. There are 15 residues in the CDR3. The CDR3 is CASSEGGGRTYEQYF. CDR3 nucleotides: TGCGCCAGCAGCGAGGGGGGCGGTCGTACCTACGAGCAGTACTTC.